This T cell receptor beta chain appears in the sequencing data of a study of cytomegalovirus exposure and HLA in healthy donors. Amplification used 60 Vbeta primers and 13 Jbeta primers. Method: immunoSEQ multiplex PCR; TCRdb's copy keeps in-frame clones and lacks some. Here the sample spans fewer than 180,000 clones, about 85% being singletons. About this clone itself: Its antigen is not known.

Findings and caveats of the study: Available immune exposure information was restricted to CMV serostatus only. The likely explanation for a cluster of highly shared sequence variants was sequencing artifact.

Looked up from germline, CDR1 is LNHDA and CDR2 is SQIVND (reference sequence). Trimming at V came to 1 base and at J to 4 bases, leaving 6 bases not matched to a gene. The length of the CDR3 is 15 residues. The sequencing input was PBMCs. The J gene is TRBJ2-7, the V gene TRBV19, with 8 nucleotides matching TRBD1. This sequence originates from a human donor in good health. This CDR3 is CASSIADRAPYEQYF. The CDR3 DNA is TGTGCCAGTAGTATAGCGGACAGGGCCCCTTACGAGCAGTACTTC. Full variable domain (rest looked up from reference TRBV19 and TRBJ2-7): DGGITQSPKYLFRKEGQNVTLSCEQNLNHDAMYWYRQDPGQGLRLIYYSQIVNDFQKGDIAEGYSVSREKKESFPLTVTSAQKNPTAFYLCASSIADRAPYEQYFGPGTRLTVT.